This T cell receptor (beta chain) appears in the sequencing data of a study of PD-L1 blockade in urothelial cancer. This CDR3 comprises 12 residues. Looked up from germline, CDR1 is WSHSY and CDR2 is SAAADI. V was pared by 8 bases and J by 2 bases, with 8 bases between. The time point was: pretreatment peripheral blood. Data came from immunoSEQ multiplex PCR; TCRdb stores just in-frame clones and leaves some out. This sample has 85,000 to 95,000 clones, with 89% found just once. The sequence was collected from a woman of 80 years or more with urothelial cancer. Source: PBMCs, taken around atezolizumab (anti-PD-L1) treatment. The chain employs TRBV10-2 and TRBJ2-3, with D unclear. CDR3 nucleotide sequence: TGCGCCAGCGCAGGAACCACAGATACGCAGTATTTT. Translated, it gives CASAGTTDTQYF.